Presented here are 11 T cell receptor beta chains from one specimen sequenced in a study of cytomegalovirus exposure and HLA in healthy donors. With 60 Vbeta and 13 Jbeta primers, the PCR was carried out. Clones were read by immunoSEQ multiplex PCR, and TCRdb kept only the in-frame ones, dropping some. Of around 82,000 clones in the sample, 78% are singletons; the top ten hold 5.5% to 7%. Sequences were obtained from PBMCs. The receptors derive from a male donor in good health and CMV-seropositive.

This chain links TRBV6-5 with TRBJ2-7; 9 positions match TRBD2. The CDR3 sequence is 14 residues long. The germline V gene has CDR1 MNHEY and CDR2 SVGAGI. With 6 bases clipped from V and 6 bases from J, the junction kept 9 bases outside the gene matches. CDR3 in DNA: TGTGCCAGCAGACCGAGCGGGGGGAGAGGCGAGCAGTACTTC. This gives the protein CASRPSGGRGEQYF.

The chain joins TRBV2 to TRBJ2-5; D may be TRBD2 (5 bases). The J call could be wrong; TRBJ2-7 is a better fit for the DNA end. CDR1 and CDR2 (germline): SNHLY, FYNNEI. CDR3 size: 13 residues. The CDR3 DNA reads TGTGCCAGCAAAGTAACTAGAGAAAACGAGCAGTACTTC. Its translation: CASKVTRENEQYF.

The chain carries TRBV27 and TRBJ2-5; 7 bases match TRBD2. The CDR3 spans 16 residues. Germline V lookup: CDR1 MNHEY, CDR2 SMNVEV (reference sequence). The V and J ends lost 1 base and 3 bases, in that order; junction bases with no gene match: 8. This CDR3 reads CASSLYMGREKETQYF. CDR3 DNA sequence: TGTGCCAGCAGTTTATATATGGGGCGGGAGAAAGAGACCCAGTACTTC.

The chain employs TRBV4-1 and TRBJ1-4; 8 bases align to TRBD1. The CDR3 has 17 residues. Germline V lookup: CDR1 MGHRA, CDR2 YSYEKL. The V segment lost 1 base and the J segment 10 bases; nucleotides outside the gene matches: 14. The DNA of the CDR3 is TGCGCCAGCAGCCAAGGTCCGAGGGGTGGACAGGGAAGAAAACTGTTTTTT. Translation gives CASSQGPRGGQGRKLFF.

The rearrangement joins TRBV9 to TRBJ2-4, with TRBD1 as a possible D gene (6 bases). CDR1 SGDLS and CDR2 YYNGEE come from the germline V gene. The CDR3 contains 15 residues. V was pared by 4 bases and J by 0 bases, with 11 bases between. The CDR3 bases are TGTGCCAGCAGCCGGGACACCCTAGCCAAAAACATTCAGTACTTC. Its protein is CASSRDTLAKNIQYF.

The chain is built from TRBV11-2 and TRBJ2-5; TRBD2 agrees at 15 bases. Germline V CDR1 and CDR2: SGHAT, FQNNGV. J was trimmed by 4 bases and V by 0 bases; bases with no gene match: 6. The CDR3 is 18 amino acids. The CDR3 DNA reads as TGTGCCAGCAGCTTAGAAGGACTAGCGGGGGGGCCAGGAGAGACCCAGTACTTC. Amino acids: CASSLEGLAGGPGETQYF.

This rearrangement joins TRBV19 to TRBJ1-2; a weak D match, TRBD1 (5 bases). Looked up from germline, CDR1 is LNHDA and CDR2 is SQIVND (reference sequence). Trimming cost V 8 bases and J 7 bases, with 11 bases left between them. The CDR3 length is 11 residues. As DNA, the CDR3 is TGTGCCAGTGGTGGACATTTTGGCTACACCTTC. This sequence encodes CASGGHFGYTF.

The chain uses TRBV7-6 and TRBJ2-5, with TRBD1 as a possible D gene (5 bases). The DNA end lines up better with TRBJ2-7; the J call may be wrong. The CDR3 is 13 residues long. The germline V gene has CDR1 SGHVS and CDR2 FNYEAQ. This chain's CDR3 is CASSWSGFYEQYF. CDR3 DNA: TGTGCCAGCAGCTGGTCAGGGTTCTACGAGCAGTACTTC.

The V gene is TRBV7-2, the J gene TRBJ2-1; 9 positions agree with TRBD1. The trim removed 4 bases at V and 5 bases at J, leaving 0 bases unmatched. The CDR3 length is 13 residues. The germline V gene has CDR1 SGHTA and CDR2 FQGNSA. CDR3 sequence (DNA): TGTGCCAGCAGCTGGGACAGGGACAATGAGCAGTTCTTC. Protein sequence: CASSWDRDNEQFF.

The V and J genes are TRBV25-1 and TRBJ2-1, with TRBD1 matching over 9 bases. With 1 base clipped from V and 2 bases from J, the junction kept 3 bases outside the gene matches. This CDR3 has 16 residues. From germline, CDR1 is MGHDK and CDR2 SYGVNS. The CDR3 protein is CASSESRTGAYNEQFF. In nucleotides, the CDR3 is TGTGCCAGCAGTGAATCAAGGACAGGGGCCTACAATGAGCAGTTCTTC.

V usage is TRBV25-1 and J usage is TRBJ2-4; no definite D call. Germline lookup yields CDR1 MGHDK and CDR2 SYGVNS. The CDR3 is 16 residues long. The V gene lost 2 bases and the J gene lost 1 base, with 12 bases spanning the gap. The CDR3, as DNA: TGTGCCAGCAGTGAAGGGCCCCAGATGGCCAAAAACATTCAGTACTTC. Its translation is CASSEGPQMAKNIQYF.